Shown below are 23 T cell receptor beta chains from a single sample sequenced in a study of cytomegalovirus exposure and HLA in healthy donors. The primer mix had 60 Vbeta and 13 Jbeta primers. This table comes from immunoSEQ multiplex PCR, and its TCRdb copy is limited to in-frame clones, with some not included. Found here are some 60,000 clones, about 85% of them singletons; the top ten hold about 10%. Specimen: PBMCs. These receptors all come from a female donor in good health and CMV-seronegative.

The V call is TRBV10-2, the J call TRBJ2-5, with D tentatively TRBD1 (5 bases). Near its end, the DNA agrees better with TRBJ2-7, so the J call may be wrong. The CDR3 totals 12 residues. CDR1 and CDR2 from the germline V gene are WSHSY and SAAADI. The CDR3: CASRTETYEQYF. Here the CDR3 DNA reads TGCGCCAGCAGGACAGAAACCTACGAGCAGTACTTC.

The V gene is TRBV4-1, the J gene TRBJ2-1; maybe TRBD2 (6 bases). The ends were cut back, 1 base at V and 2 bases at J, with 12 bases in the middle. Germline loops: CDR1 MGHRA, CDR2 YSYEKL. The length of the CDR3 is 16 residues. The CDR3 coding sequence is TGCGCCAGCAGCCAAGCACAGGACTACCCCTACAATGAGCAGTTCTTC. Protein: CASSQAQDYPYNEQFF.

The V gene is TRBV30, the J gene TRBJ2-7; a weak D match, TRBD1 (5 bases). Germline CDR1 GTSNPN, CDR2 SVGIG (reference sequence). V was cut by 5 bases and J by 4 bases, with 15 bases left in between. The CDR3 is 13 residues long. In DNA form, the CDR3 reads TGTGCCTGGGATAGGGGCCACCCTTACGAGCAGTACTTC. It is translated as CAWDRGHPYEQYF.

This chain connects TRBV27 to TRBJ2-2; 9 nucleotides align to TRBD2. Losses at the gene ends were 3 bases for V and 7 bases for J; bases not matched to a gene: 6. CDR1 is MNHEY, CDR2 SMNVEV, per germline (reference sequence). The CDR3 spans 15 residues. The CDR3 bases are TGTGCCAGCAGTTTCCGCGGGGGGGCGAGCGGGGAGCTGTTTTTT. As protein: CASSFRGGASGELFF.

The DNA of the CDR3 is TGCGCCAGCAGTGAGTCGTTTAGCGGGGGAGGCTACGAGCAGTACTTC. This codes for CASSESFSGGGYEQYF. V gene TRBV10-2 combines with J gene TRBJ2-7; TRBD2 matches at 9 bases. This CDR3 comprises 16 residues. Trimming took 0 bases from V and 3 from J; bases not matched to a gene: 6. Germline V gene data show CDR1 as WSHSY and CDR2 as SAAADI.

The chain employs TRBV11-2 and TRBJ2-5; TRBD2 agrees at 15 bases. The V gene end was trimmed by 3 bases and the J gene end by 5 bases; junction bases not matched to a gene: 10. Germline V lookup: CDR1 SGHAT, CDR2 FQNNGV. The CDR3 totals 18 residues. The CDR3 loop reads CASSFGRTSGRAGETQYF. CDR3 coding DNA: TGTGCCAGCAGCTTCGGGCGGACTAGCGGGAGGGCAGGGGAGACCCAGTACTTC.

V and J are TRBV7-9 and TRBJ2-3; 7 bases align to TRBD2. V shed 5 bases, J shed 2 bases, and the junction held 10 bases outside the gene matches. Per the germline V gene, CDR1 is SEHNR and CDR2 is FQNEAQ (reference sequence). CDR3 size: 16 residues. The DNA of the CDR3 is TGTGCCAGCAGCCCGCCTGGCGGGGGATCCACAGATACGCAGTATTTT. It yields the protein CASSPPGGGSTDTQYF.

The chain combines TRBV6-1 with TRBJ1-2, with 7 bases fitting TRBD1. J gave up 6 bases and V 2 bases, and 12 bases lay outside the gene matches. The CDR3 contains 16 residues. CDR1 and CDR2 (germline): MNHNS, SASEGT. The CDR3 DNA is TGTGCCAGCAGTGAAAACAGGGGAGTGAGGCTTCATGGCTACACCTTC. This translates into CASSENRGVRLHGYTF.

The genes are TRBV6-6 and TRBJ1-2; weak D call: TRBD1 (6 bases). The CDR3 is 14 residues long. CDR1 MNHNY and CDR2 SVGAGI come from the germline V gene (reference sequence). V was cut by 6 bases and J by 2 bases, with 13 bases left in between. CDR3 region: CASRAGAGNYGYTF. The CDR3 region has the DNA TGTGCCAGCAGAGCAGGGGCTGGGAACTATGGCTACACCTTC.

CDR3 protein: CASSLARLAGMYNEQFF. The DNA for the CDR3 is TGTGCCAGCAGCTTGGCCCGACTAGCGGGGATGTACAATGAGCAGTTCTTC. The chain employs TRBV5-8 and TRBJ2-1; 11 nucleotides match TRBD2. J gave up 4 bases and V 0 bases, and 6 bases lay outside the gene matches. CDR1 is SGHTS, CDR2 YDEGEE, per germline. The CDR3 runs 17 residues.

This clone was picked up one time. J is TRBJ1-2 and V is TRBV11-2; D may be TRBD1 (5 bases). Trimming removed 2 bases from V and 8 bases from J, with 15 bases in between. There are 14 residues in the CDR3. The germline V gene has CDR1 SGHAT and CDR2 FQNNGV. CDR3 residues: CASSLTLGGEGYTF. CDR3 DNA: TGTGCCAGCAGCTTAACACTGGGGGGAGAGGGCTACACCTTC. Combining the CDR3 with reference TRBV11-2 and TRBJ1-2 gives the whole variable domain EAGVAQSPRYKIIEKRQSVAFWCNPISGHATLYWYQQILGQGPKLLIQFQNNGVVDDSQLPKDRFSAERLKGVDSTLKIQPAKLEDSAVYLCASSLTLGGEGYTFGSGTRLTVV.

The chain is built from TRBV27 and TRBJ2-3, with 9 bases matching TRBD1. Looked up from germline, CDR1 is MNHEY and CDR2 is SMNVEV (reference sequence). This CDR3 is 15 amino acids long. V lost 5 bases to trimming and J lost 3 bases; unmatched junction nucleotides: 6. CDR3 nucleotide sequence: TGTGCCAGCAGTCGCGGACAGGGGAGAACAGATACGCAGTATTTT. It yields the protein CASSRGQGRTDTQYF.

This chain links TRBV6-5 with TRBJ1-2; D gene uncertain. The germline V gene has CDR1 MNHEY and CDR2 SVGAGI. The CDR3 consists of 12 residues. The ends were cut back, 5 bases at V and 7 bases at J, with 11 bases in the middle. CDR3 coding DNA: TGTGCCAGCAGTCCCGCGGGGAGTGGCTACACCTTC. It is translated as CASSPAGSGYTF.

This chain links TRBV6-5 with TRBJ1-3, with a tentative D call TRBD1 (6 bases). Trimming removed 5 bases at V and 7 bases at J, with 18 bases between. Germline values: CDR1 MNHEY, CDR2 SVGAGI. The CDR3 contains 15 residues. CDR3 bases: TGTGCCAGCAGTCCCTTTTTTCGCGGGGGCAACACCATATATTTT. This codes for CASSPFFRGGNTIYF.

The rearrangement links TRBV6-5 to TRBJ1-4, with D perhaps TRBD1 (6 bases). Trimming removed 2 bases at V and 8 bases at J, with 15 bases between. Germline CDR1 is MNHEY and CDR2 is SVGAGI. The CDR3 runs to 15 residues. The CDR3 region has the DNA TGTGCCAGCAGTTACACCACAGGGTATGGAGAAAAACTGTTTTTT. It encodes CASSYTTGYGEKLFF.

This clone was picked up one time. V is TRBV29-1 and J is TRBJ1-4; TRBD1 might be the D (5 bases). Deletions cut 4 bases from V and 5 bases from J, with 11 bases between. CDR1 and CDR2 from the germline V gene are SQVTM and ANQGSEA. This CDR3 contains 13 residues. As DNA, the CDR3 is TGCAGCGTTGCTAGACAGCAGAATGAAAAACTGTTTTTT. Residues: CSVARQQNEKLFF.

The genes are TRBV9 and TRBJ2-7, with a weak D call TRBD1 (5 bases). V lost 4 bases, J lost 0 bases, and 14 bases lay in between. Germline CDR1 and CDR2: SGDLS and YYNGEE. The CDR3 length is 15 residues. In DNA form, the CDR3 reads TGTGCCAGCAGCCCCGGACAAGGAGTCTCCTACGAGCAGTACTTC. It codes for CASSPGQGVSYEQYF.

The chain joins TRBV7-9 to TRBJ1-3; the match to TRBD1 covers 8 bases. Germline V gene sequence: CDR1 SEHNR, CDR2 FQNEAQ (reference sequence). V was pared by 10 bases and J by 4 bases, with 15 bases of the junction left unmatched. The CDR3 spans 16 residues. The CDR3 DNA reads TGTGCCACCTCTGGGGCAGGGGGCGCAGCCGGAAACACCATATATTTT. It codes for CATSGAGGAAGNTIYF.

This clone was recorded a few times. The gene calls are TRBV2 and TRBJ1-2; TRBD1 aligns across 7 bases. The CDR3 contains 15 residues. The junction had 8 bases not matched to a gene; V was cut back by 3 bases and J by 4 bases. Germline CDR1 and CDR2: SNHLY and FYNNEI. The chain's CDR3 is CASSDPSTGSYGYTF. CDR3 in DNA: TGTGCCAGCAGTGACCCCTCGACAGGGAGCTATGGCTACACCTTC. Full variable domain (remainder filled in from reference TRBV2 and TRBJ1-2): EPEVTQTPSHQVTQMGQEVILRCVPISNHLYFYWYRQILGQKVEFLVSFYNNEISEKSEIFDDQFSVERPDGSNFTLKIRSTKLEDSAMYFCASSDPSTGSYGYTFGSGTRLTVV.

The rearrangement uses TRBV6-4 and TRBJ2-5; TRBD2 might be the D (6 bases). Between the trimmed V and J ends, which lost 5 bases and 5 bases, there was a span of 18 bases. The CDR3 has 15 residues. CDR1 and CDR2 from the germline V gene are MRHNA and SNTAGT. This CDR3 is CASSQGGGTGETQYF. The CDR3 DNA sequence: TGTGCCAGCAGTCAGGGTGGCGGGACTGGGGAGACCCAGTACTTC.

This chain links TRBV9 with TRBJ2-2, with D unresolved. The CDR3 has 17 amino acids. The germline V and J ends were trimmed by 4 bases and 4 bases, with 20 bases remaining between them. Per germline, CDR1 SGDLS and CDR2 YYNGEE. The CDR3 spells CASSLEISRRLTGELFF. DNA of the CDR3: TGTGCCAGCAGCCTCGAGATATCTAGGAGACTCACCGGGGAGCTGTTTTTT.

The rearrangement uses TRBV27 and TRBJ1-5; weak D call: TRBD1 (6 bases). Germline CDR1 is MNHEY and CDR2 is SMNVEV (reference sequence). V lost 5 bases to trimming and J lost 6 bases, with 14 bases between them. This CDR3 is 14 amino acids long. The CDR3 loop reads CASSPGGVGQPQHF. Written as DNA, the CDR3 is TGTGCCAGCAGTCCGGGGGGCGTCGGTCAGCCCCAGCATTTT.

V and J are TRBV30 and TRBJ1-5, with D uncertain. Germline V gene sequence: CDR1 GTSNPN, CDR2 SVGIG (reference sequence). The CDR3 runs to 13 residues. V lost 0 bases and J lost 5, with 8 bases in between. CDR3 sequence: CAWSVRRDQPQHF. DNA for the CDR3: TGTGCCTGGAGTGTAAGGAGAGATCAGCCCCAGCATTTT.